The TCR beta chain described here comes from a study of shared clonotypes between healthy human individuals. General study findings and limits: Estimated clonotype richness was generally higher in naive than memory subsets. Clonotype sharing among donors likely depends on sequencing depth.

This CDR3 is built from 13 residues. V was shortened by 2 bases and J by 8 bases, with 12 bases between the two germline ends. The germline V gene encodes CDR1 LNHNV and CDR2 YYDKDF (reference sequence). Original handling: ImmunoSEQ gave junction-only sequences without quality scores, so filtering differed. Here immunoSEQ multiplex PCR was the method, and the copy in TCRdb shows in-frame clones only, minus some. V, J and clone size reflect that table, while D and trimming were determined from the DNA. The data contain 1,500,000 or so clones, roughly 97% of them singletons. As for this clone: Antigen unknown.

The rearrangement links TRBV15 to TRBJ1-1, with a tentative D call TRBD1 (6 bases). This sequence originates from a man aged 25-40 years in good health. The sample consisted of naive CD4+ T cells sorted from blood. Subset meaning: CD45RA+ positively selected. CDR3 coding DNA: TGTGCCACCAGCAGAAGGGGGGCTGTAGAAGCTTTCTTT. It codes for CATSRRGAVEAFF.